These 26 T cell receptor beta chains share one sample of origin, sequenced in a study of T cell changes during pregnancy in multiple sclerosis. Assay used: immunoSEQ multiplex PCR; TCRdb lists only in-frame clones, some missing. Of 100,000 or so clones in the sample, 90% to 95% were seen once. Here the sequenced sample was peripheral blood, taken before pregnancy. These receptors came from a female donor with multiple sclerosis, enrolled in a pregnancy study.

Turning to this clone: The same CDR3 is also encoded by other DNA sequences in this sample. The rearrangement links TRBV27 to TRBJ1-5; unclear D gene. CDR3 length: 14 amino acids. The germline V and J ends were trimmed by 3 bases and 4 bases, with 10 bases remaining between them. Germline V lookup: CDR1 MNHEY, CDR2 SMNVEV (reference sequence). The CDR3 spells CASSFTGSNQPQHF. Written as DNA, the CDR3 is TGTGCCAGCAGTTTTACGGGGTCTAATCAGCCCCAGCATTTT.

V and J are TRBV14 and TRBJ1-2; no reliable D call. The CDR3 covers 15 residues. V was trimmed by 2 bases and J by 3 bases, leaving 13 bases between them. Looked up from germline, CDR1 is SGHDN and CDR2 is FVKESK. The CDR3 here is CASSQWTGGYYGYTF. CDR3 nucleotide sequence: TGTGCCAGCAGCCAATGGACTGGCGGATACTATGGCTACACCTTC.

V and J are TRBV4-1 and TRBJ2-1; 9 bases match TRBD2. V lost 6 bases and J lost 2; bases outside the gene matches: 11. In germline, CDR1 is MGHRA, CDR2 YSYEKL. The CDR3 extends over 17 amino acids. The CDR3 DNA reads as TGCGCCAGCAGAAAGATCGGCGGCGGGAGGGCCTACAATGAGCAGTTCTTC. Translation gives CASRKIGGGRAYNEQFF.

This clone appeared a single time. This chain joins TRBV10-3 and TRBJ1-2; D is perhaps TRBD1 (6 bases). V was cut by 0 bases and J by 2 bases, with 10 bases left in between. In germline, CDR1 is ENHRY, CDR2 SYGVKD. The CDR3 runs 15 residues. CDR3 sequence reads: CAISESTGLNYGYTF. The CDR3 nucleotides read TGTGCCATCAGTGAGTCGACAGGCCTAAACTATGGCTACACCTTC.

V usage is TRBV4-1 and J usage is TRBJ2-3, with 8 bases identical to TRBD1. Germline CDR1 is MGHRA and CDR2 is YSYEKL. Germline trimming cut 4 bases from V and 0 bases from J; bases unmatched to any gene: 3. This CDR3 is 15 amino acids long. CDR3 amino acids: CASSLGTGSTDTQYF. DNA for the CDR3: TGCGCCAGCAGCCTAGGGACAGGTAGCACAGATACGCAGTATTTT.

In DNA, the CDR3 is TGTGCCAGCAGCTTGGCGGCGGGAGTCTACAATGAGCAGTTCTTC. This sequence encodes CASSLAAGVYNEQFF. The V call is TRBV13, the J call TRBJ2-1; 7 bases align to TRBD2. Per germline, CDR1 PRHDT and CDR2 FYEKMQ (reference sequence). CDR3 size: 15 residues. V was pared by 3 bases and J by 3 bases, with 5 bases of the junction left unmatched.

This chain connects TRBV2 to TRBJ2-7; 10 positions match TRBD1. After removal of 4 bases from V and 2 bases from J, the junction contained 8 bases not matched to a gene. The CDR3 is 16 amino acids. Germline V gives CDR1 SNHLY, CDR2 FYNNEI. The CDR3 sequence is CASSGTRDRGPYEQYF. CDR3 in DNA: TGTGCCAGCAGTGGAACCCGGGACAGGGGCCCCTACGAGCAGTACTTC. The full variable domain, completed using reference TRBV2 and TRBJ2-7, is EPEVTQTPSHQVTQMGQEVILRCVPISNHLYFYWYRQILGQKVEFLVSFYNNEISEKSEIFDDQFSVERPDGSNFTLKIRSTKLEDSAMYFCASSGTRDRGPYEQYFGPGTRLTVT.

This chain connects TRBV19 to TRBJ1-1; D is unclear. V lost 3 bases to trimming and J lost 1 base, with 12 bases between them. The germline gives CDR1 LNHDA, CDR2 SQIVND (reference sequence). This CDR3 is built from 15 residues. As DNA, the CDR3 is TGTGCCAGTAGTATTTCACCGCGGGGGAACACTGAAGCTTTCTTT. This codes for CASSISPRGNTEAFF. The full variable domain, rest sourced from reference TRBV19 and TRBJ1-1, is DGGITQSPKYLFRKEGQNVTLSCEQNLNHDAMYWYRQDPGQGLRLIYYSQIVNDFQKGDIAEGYSVSREKKESFPLTVTSAQKNPTAFYLCASSISPRGNTEAFFGQGTRLTVV.

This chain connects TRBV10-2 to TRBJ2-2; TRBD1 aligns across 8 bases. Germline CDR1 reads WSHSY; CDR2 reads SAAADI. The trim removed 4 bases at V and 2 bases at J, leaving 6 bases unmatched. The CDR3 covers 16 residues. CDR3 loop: CASSARTGRNTGELFF. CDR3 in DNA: TGCGCCAGCAGTGCGAGGACAGGGAGAAACACCGGGGAGCTGTTTTTT.

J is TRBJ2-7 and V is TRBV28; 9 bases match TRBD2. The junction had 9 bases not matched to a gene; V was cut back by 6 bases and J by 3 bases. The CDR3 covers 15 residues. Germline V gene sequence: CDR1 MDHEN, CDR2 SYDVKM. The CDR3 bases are TGTGCCAGCAGATCCGGGACTAGCCATTTCTACGAGCAGTACTTC. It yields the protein CASRSGTSHFYEQYF.

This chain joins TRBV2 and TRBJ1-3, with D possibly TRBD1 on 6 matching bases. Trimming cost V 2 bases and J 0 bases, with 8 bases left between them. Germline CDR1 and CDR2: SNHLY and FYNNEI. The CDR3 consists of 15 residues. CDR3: CASSEQGHSGNTIYF. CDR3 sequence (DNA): TGTGCCAGCAGTGAACAGGGACACTCTGGAAACACCATATATTTT.

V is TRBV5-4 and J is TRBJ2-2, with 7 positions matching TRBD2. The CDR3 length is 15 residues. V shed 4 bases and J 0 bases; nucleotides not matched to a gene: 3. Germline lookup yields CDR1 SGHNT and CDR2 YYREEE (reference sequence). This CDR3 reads CASSPGTTNTGELFF. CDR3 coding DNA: TGTGCCAGCAGCCCCGGGACTACGAACACCGGGGAGCTGTTTTTT.

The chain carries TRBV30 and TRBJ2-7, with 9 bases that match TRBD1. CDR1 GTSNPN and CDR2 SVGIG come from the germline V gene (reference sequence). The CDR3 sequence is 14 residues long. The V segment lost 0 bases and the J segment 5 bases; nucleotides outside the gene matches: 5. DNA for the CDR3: TGTGCCTGGAGTGTAGGGACAGGGCTCCACGAGCAGTACTTC. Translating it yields CAWSVGTGLHEQYF.

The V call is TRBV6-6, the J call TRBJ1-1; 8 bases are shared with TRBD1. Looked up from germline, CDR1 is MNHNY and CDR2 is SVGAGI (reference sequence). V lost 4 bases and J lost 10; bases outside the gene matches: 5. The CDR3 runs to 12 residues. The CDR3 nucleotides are TGTGCCAGCAGTTCCAAACAGGGGGTAGCTTTCTTT. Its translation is CASSSKQGVAFF.

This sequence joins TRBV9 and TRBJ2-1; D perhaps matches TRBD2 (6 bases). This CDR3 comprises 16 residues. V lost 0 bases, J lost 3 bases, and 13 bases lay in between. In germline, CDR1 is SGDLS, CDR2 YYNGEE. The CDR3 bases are TGTGCCAGCAGCGTAGGTGTAGGAGCGGGCTACAATGAGCAGTTCTTC. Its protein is CASSVGVGAGYNEQFF.

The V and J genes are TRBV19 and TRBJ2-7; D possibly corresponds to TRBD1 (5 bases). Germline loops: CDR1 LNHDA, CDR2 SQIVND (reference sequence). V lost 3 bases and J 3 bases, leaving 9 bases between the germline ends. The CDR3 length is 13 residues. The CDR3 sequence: CASSMGQGYEQYF. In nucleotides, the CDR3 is TGTGCCAGTAGTATGGGTCAGGGCTACGAGCAGTACTTC.

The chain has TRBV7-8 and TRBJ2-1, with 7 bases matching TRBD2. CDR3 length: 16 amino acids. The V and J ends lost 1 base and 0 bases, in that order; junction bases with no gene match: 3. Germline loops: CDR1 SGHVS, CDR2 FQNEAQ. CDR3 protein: CASSLVGGSSYNEQFF. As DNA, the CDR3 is TGTGCCAGCAGCTTAGTAGGCGGGAGCTCCTACAATGAGCAGTTCTTC.

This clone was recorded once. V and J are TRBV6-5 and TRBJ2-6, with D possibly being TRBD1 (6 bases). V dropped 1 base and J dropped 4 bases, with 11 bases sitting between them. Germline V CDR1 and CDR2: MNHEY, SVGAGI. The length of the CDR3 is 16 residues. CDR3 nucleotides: TGTGCCAGCAGTTACTATCAGGGGCTGGGGGCCAACGTCCTGACTTTC. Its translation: CASSYYQGLGANVLTF.

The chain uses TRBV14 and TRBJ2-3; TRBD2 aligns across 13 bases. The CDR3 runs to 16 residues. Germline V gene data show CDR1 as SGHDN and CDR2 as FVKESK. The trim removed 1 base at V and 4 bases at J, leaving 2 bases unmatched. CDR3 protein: CASSQAGLAGADTQYF. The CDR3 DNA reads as TGTGCCAGCAGCCAAGCCGGACTAGCGGGAGCAGATACGCAGTATTTT.

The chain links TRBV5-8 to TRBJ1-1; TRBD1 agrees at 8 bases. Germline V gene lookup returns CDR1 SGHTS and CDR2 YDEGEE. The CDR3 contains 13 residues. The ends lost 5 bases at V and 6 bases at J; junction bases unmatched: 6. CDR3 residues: CASRTTGASEAFF. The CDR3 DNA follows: TGTGCCAGCAGAACGACAGGGGCGTCTGAAGCTTTCTTT.

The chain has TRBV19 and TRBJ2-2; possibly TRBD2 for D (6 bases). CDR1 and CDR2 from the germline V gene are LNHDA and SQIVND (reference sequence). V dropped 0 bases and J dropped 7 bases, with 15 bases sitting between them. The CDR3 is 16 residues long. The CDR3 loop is CASSIDRTWRGGELFF. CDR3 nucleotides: TGTGCCAGTAGTATAGATCGGACTTGGAGGGGCGGGGAGCTGTTTTTT.

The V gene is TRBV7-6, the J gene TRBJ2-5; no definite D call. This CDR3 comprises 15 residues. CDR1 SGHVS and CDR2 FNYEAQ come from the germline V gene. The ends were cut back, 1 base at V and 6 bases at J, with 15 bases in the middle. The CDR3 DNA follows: TGTGCCAGCAGCTTAGAGGCTAGTTGGCCAAAGACCCAGTACTTC. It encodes CASSLEASWPKTQYF.

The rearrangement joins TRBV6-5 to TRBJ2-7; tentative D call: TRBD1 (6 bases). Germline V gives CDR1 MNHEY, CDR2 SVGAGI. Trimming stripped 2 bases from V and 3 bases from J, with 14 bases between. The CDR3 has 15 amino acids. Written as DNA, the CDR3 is TGTGCCAGCAGTTACGGGACAAGCTCCTTCTACGAGCAGTACTTC. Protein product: CASSYGTSSFYEQYF.

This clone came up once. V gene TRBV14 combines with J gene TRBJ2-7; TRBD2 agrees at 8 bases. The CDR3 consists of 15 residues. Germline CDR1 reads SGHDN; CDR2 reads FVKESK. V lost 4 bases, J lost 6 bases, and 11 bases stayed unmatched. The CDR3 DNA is TGTGCCAGCAGCCGGGGACTAGTATCGACCGCCGAGCAGTACTTC. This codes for CASSRGLVSTAEQYF.

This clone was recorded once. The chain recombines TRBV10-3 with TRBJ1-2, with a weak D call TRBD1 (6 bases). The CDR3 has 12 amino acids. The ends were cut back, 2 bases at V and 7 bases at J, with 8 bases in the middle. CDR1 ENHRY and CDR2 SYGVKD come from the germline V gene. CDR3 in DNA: TGTGCCATCAGTGAGATCAGGGGTGGCTACACCTTC. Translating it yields CAISEIRGGYTF.

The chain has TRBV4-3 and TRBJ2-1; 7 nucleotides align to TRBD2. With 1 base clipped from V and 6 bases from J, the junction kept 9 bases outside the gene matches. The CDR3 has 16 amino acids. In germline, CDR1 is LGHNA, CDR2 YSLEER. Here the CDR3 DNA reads TGCGCCAGCAGCCAAGGGGCTAGCGGAGGGGCCAATGAGCAGTTCTTC. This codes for CASSQGASGGANEQFF.